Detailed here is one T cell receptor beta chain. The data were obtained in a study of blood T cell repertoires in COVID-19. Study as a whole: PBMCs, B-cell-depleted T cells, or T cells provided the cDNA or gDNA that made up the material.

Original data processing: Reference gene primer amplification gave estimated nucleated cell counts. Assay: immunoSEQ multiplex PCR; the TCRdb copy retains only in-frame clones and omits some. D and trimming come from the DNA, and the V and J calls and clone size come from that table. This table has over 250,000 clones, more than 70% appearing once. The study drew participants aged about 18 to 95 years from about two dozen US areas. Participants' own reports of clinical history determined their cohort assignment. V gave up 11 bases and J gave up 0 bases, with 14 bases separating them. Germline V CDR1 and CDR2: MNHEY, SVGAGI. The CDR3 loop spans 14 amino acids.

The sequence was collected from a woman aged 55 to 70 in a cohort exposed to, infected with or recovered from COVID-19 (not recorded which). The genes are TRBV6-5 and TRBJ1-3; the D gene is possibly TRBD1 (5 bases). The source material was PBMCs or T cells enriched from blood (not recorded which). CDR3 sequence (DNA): TGTGCCCACGGGGGGGGGATCTCTGGAAACACCATATATTTT. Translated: CAHGGGISGNTIYF.